This record looks at one TCR beta chain sequence and its context. Its target is not known. This specimen comes from a study of cytomegalovirus exposure and HLA in healthy donors. About the research overall: Within an early data release were about 85 million unique TCRs drawn from HLA-typed donors. Findings of the study overall: Associated with cytomegalovirus, according to the listing, were about 160 TCR beta chains. A few CMV-associated chains were confirmed in vitro to be specific for CMV antigens.

Germline loops: CDR1 LNHDA, CDR2 SQIVND (reference sequence). V was shortened by 6 bases and J by 0 bases, with 12 bases between the two germline ends. This CDR3 region has 15 residues. The PCR employed 60 Vbeta primers together with 13 Jbeta primers. In the authors' workflow: An analysis that came later counted some 80 million unique TCR beta chains, approximately 12 million shared. Some clones are missing from TCRdb's copy, which holds only in-frame ones; the method was immunoSEQ multiplex PCR. The V and J calls and clone size were taken over from that table, and D and trimming were inferred from the DNA. The top ten clones hold approximately 1.6% of a sample with 150,000 to 200,000 clones, more than 65% of them seen once.

What was sequenced was PBMCs. The chain couples TRBV19 to TRBJ2-1, with D hard to call. This clonotype was sampled from a woman in her twenties or thirties in good health and CMV-seronegative. Written as DNA, the CDR3 is TGTGCCAGTAGACGGCAGGCCAGCTCCTACAATGAGCAGTTCTTC. Its protein is CASRRQASSYNEQFF. The complete variable domain, with remaining parts taken from reference TRBV19 and TRBJ2-1, reads DGGITQSPKYLFRKEGQNVTLSCEQNLNHDAMYWYRQDPGQGLRLIYYSQIVNDFQKGDIAEGYSVSREKKESFPLTVTSAQKNPTAFYLCASRRQASSYNEQFFGPGTRLTVL.